Below, 31 T cell receptor beta chains from the same sample are listed, as sequenced in a study of beta chain features in type 1 diabetes. Investigators reverse transcribed all isolated RNA, so they sequenced expressed TCRB transcripts. Sequenced by immunoSEQ multiplex PCR; TCRdb stores in-frame clones only, minus some. The sample contains roughly 170,000 clones, about an eighth of which appear only once. Source material: central memory CD4+ T cells from blood. Source of these receptors: a young woman in good health.

Only a few counts were recorded for this clone. V and J are TRBV7-2 and TRBJ2-3, with 12 bases fitting TRBD2. This CDR3 region has 16 residues. CDR1 is SGHTA, CDR2 FQGNSA, per germline. Trimming took 5 bases from V and 6 from J; bases not matched to a gene: 9. In DNA, the CDR3 is TGTGCCAGCAGCCCGACTAGCGGGAGTAGTGTGGATACGCAGTATTTT. Residues: CASSPTSGSSVDTQYF.

This clone was detected only a few times. The chain carries TRBV9 and TRBJ2-7; D is unclear. The CDR3 is made up of 14 amino acids. The V gene lost 2 bases and the J gene lost 1 base, with 10 bases spanning the gap. The germline V gene has CDR1 SGDLS and CDR2 YYNGEE. The CDR3 here is CASSVQSNSYEQYF. The CDR3 DNA reads TGTGCCAGCAGCGTCCAGTCCAATTCCTACGAGCAGTACTTC.

This clone was seen only a few times. This sequence joins TRBV2 and TRBJ2-2; D not resolved. The CDR3 is 13 amino acids. The ends were cut back, 7 bases at V and 2 bases at J, with 8 bases in the middle. CDR1 is SNHLY, CDR2 FYNNEI, per germline. The CDR3 nucleotides read TGTGCCAGCAATAACTTAAACACCGGGGAGCTGTTTTTT. This sequence encodes CASNNLNTGELFF.

The J gene is TRBJ2-5, the V gene TRBV5-1; 16 bases fit TRBD2. The CDR3 runs 15 residues. The V and J ends lost 4 bases and 5 bases, in that order; junction bases with no gene match: 2. Germline CDR1 is SGHRS and CDR2 is YFSETQ. The CDR3 DNA follows: TGCGCCAGCAGCACGGGACTAGCGGGAGGGGAGACCCAGTACTTC. The encoded protein is CASSTGLAGGETQYF.

The sample holds many counts of this clone. The chain combines TRBV23-1 with TRBJ2-5, with 11 bases lining up with TRBD2. TRBV23-1 is labeled an ORF, and its function is uncertain. V shed 7 bases and J 6 bases; nucleotides not matched to a gene: 4. CDR3 length equals 13 residues. The DNA of the CDR3 is TGCGCCAGCACTCGACTAGCGGGGAAGACCCAGTACTTC. It is translated as CASTRLAGKTQYF.

This clone was seen more than once but under ten times. This chain uses TRBV9 with TRBJ2-7; D is perhaps TRBD1 (6 bases). The CDR3 is 14 amino acids. V dropped 5 bases and J dropped 1 base, with 13 bases sitting between them. Germline assignment: CDR1 SGDLS and CDR2 YYNGEE. In DNA form, the CDR3 reads TGTGCCAGCAGTCCACAGGGAAAATCCTACGAGCAGTACTTC. It is translated as CASSPQGKSYEQYF.

The genes are TRBV28 and TRBJ2-1, with no clear D. Germline CDR1 reads MDHEN; CDR2 reads SYDVKM. V shed 2 bases and J shed 3 bases, with 14 bases lying between them. The CDR3 extends over 16 amino acids. DNA for the CDR3: TGTGCCAGCAGTTTACAGGCGTTCCTGGGCTACAATGAGCAGTTCTTC. Amino acids: CASSLQAFLGYNEQFF. Filled out from reference TRBV28 and TRBJ2-1, the complete variable domain reads DVKVTQSSRYLVKRTGEKVFLECVQDMDHENMFWYRQDPGLGLRLIYFSYDVKMKEKGDIPEGYSVSREKKERFSLILESASTNQTSMYLCASSLQAFLGYNEQFFGPGTRLTVL.

This clone showed up just a few times. The chain has TRBV7-2 and TRBJ2-7, with 7 positions matching TRBD1. V lost 5 bases to trimming and J lost 2 bases; unmatched junction nucleotides: 9. The CDR3 is made up of 15 amino acids. The germline gives CDR1 SGHTA, CDR2 FQGNSA. Here the CDR3 reads CASSADRRTPYEQYF. The CDR3 region has the DNA TGTGCCAGCAGCGCGGACAGGAGAACCCCCTACGAGCAGTACTTC.

This rearrangement joins TRBV27 to TRBJ2-7; the D gene is possibly TRBD1 (5 bases). This CDR3 is built from 14 residues. The germline CDR1 and CDR2 sequences are MNHEY and SMNVEV (reference sequence). V shed 4 bases and J shed 5 bases, with 15 bases lying between them. The CDR3 region has the DNA TGTGCCAGCAGTTCCCGAGACAGTCCTCACGAGCAGTACTTC. It is translated as CASSSRDSPHEQYF.

The table lists this clone with a few counts. J is TRBJ2-5 and V is TRBV4-1; unclear D gene. The CDR3 length is 14 residues. Germline CDR1 and CDR2: MGHRA and YSYEKL. With 0 bases removed from V and 5 bases from J, the gap between germline ends came to 10 bases. CDR3 sequence (DNA): TGCGCCAGCAGCCAAGACGCCACTCGGGAGACCCAGTACTTC. Translation: CASSQDATRETQYF.

This rearrangement joins TRBV19 to TRBJ1-1, with D perhaps TRBD1 (5 bases). Germline CDR1 LNHDA, CDR2 SQIVND (reference sequence). The CDR3 has 11 amino acids. Between the trimmed V and J ends, which lost 6 bases and 8 bases, there was a span of 10 bases. The CDR3 spells CASRRQREAFF. CDR3 DNA: TGTGCCAGTAGGAGACAGAGGGAAGCTTTCTTT.

The chain recombines TRBV19 with TRBJ2-7; 8 nucleotides align to TRBD2. The CDR3 extends over 12 amino acids. The trim removed 7 bases at V and 6 bases at J, leaving 5 bases unmatched. Germline V gene sequence: CDR1 LNHDA, CDR2 SQIVND (reference sequence). CDR3 sequence reads: CASNTGGREQYF. The CDR3 DNA is TGTGCCAGTAATACGGGAGGGCGCGAGCAGTACTTC.

The genes are TRBV5-1 and TRBJ2-2, with 8 bases fitting TRBD1. The J segment lost 8 bases and the V segment lost 0 bases, leaving 3 bases of the junction unmatched. Germline V lookup: CDR1 SGHRS, CDR2 YFSETQ. The CDR3 is 14 residues long. Here the CDR3 reads CASSLDRGSGELFF. CDR3 sequence (DNA): TGCGCCAGCAGCTTGGACAGGGGGTCAGGGGAGCTGTTTTTT.

This clone came up a few times. The chain uses TRBV5-1 and TRBJ2-1, with TRBD2 matching 13 bases. CDR3 length: 16 amino acids. The J segment lost 5 bases and the V segment lost 2 bases, leaving 4 bases of the junction unmatched. Germline V gene data show CDR1 as SGHRS and CDR2 as YFSETQ. The CDR3 reads CASSLGTSGTNNEQFF. CDR3 nucleotide sequence: TGCGCCAGCAGCTTAGGGACTAGCGGGACGAACAATGAGCAGTTCTTC.

In its sample, this clone was seen a few times. The chain joins TRBV5-1 to TRBJ2-2; D not resolved. CDR1 is SGHRS, CDR2 YFSETQ, per germline. Trimming took 0 bases from V and 0 from J, leaving 24 bases between them. This CDR3 region has 21 residues. This chain's CDR3 is CASSLAQVAARPRANTGELFF. CDR3 nucleotide sequence: TGCGCCAGCAGCTTGGCGCAAGTGGCGGCGCGCCCACGAGCGAACACCGGGGAGCTGTTTTTT.

The J gene is TRBJ2-1, the V gene TRBV9; TRBD2 aligns across 8 bases. The V segment lost 4 bases and the J segment 4 bases; nucleotides outside the gene matches: 10. CDR3 length: 16 amino acids. CDR1 and CDR2 from the germline V gene are SGDLS and YYNGEE. The CDR3 reads CASSPGGNARYNEQFF. The CDR3 nucleotides are TGTGCCAGCAGCCCGGGAGGGAATGCGAGGTACAATGAGCAGTTCTTC.

The chain has TRBV6-6 and TRBJ1-4, with TRBD1 identical over 9 bases. This CDR3 is built from 14 residues. After removal of 5 bases from V and 6 bases from J, the junction contained 4 bases not matched to a gene. Germline values: CDR1 MNHNY, CDR2 SVGAGI (reference sequence). The CDR3, as DNA: TGTGCCAGCAGTGACCGGGACAGGGATGAAAAACTGTTTTTT. The encoded protein is CASSDRDRDEKLFF.

This clone was observed a few times. J is TRBJ1-3 and V is TRBV29-1, with D perhaps TRBD1 (6 bases). CDR1 is SQVTM, CDR2 ANQGSEA, per germline. The CDR3 covers 15 residues. Trimming took off 8 bases at V and 0 bases at J, with 17 bases between the two ends. CDR3 in DNA: TGCAGCACCAAGGACAGTTTCAACTCTGGAAACACCATATATTTT. It yields the protein CSTKDSFNSGNTIYF.

This chain connects TRBV18 to TRBJ1-1; TRBD1 matches 11 bases. CDR1 and CDR2 (germline): KGHSH, LQKENI. The CDR3 spans 18 residues. Losses at the gene ends were 7 bases for V and 2 bases for J; bases not matched to a gene: 15. The CDR3 region is CASFPRGQGGRINTEAFF. CDR3 nucleotides: TGTGCCAGCTTTCCGCGGGGACAGGGGGGGAGGATAAACACTGAAGCTTTCTTT.

This clone has only a few counts. The chain employs TRBV5-1 and TRBJ2-1; D may be TRBD1 (6 bases). Trimming shortened V by 5 bases and J by 0 bases, and 12 bases separated the two germline ends. CDR1 SGHRS and CDR2 YFSETQ come from the germline V gene. The CDR3 is made up of 15 amino acids. CDR3 sequence (DNA): TGCGCCAGCAGGATTACAGGGAACTCCTACAATGAGCAGTTCTTC. This encodes CASRITGNSYNEQFF. Full variable domain (missing parts from reference TRBV5-1 and TRBJ2-1): KAGVTQTPRYLIKTRGQQVTLSCSPISGHRSVSWYQQTPGQGLQFLFEYFSETQRNKGNFPGRFSGRQFSNSRSEMNVSTLELGDSALYLCASRITGNSYNEQFFGPGTRLTVL.

A word on this clone: The junction differs from germline at one of its ends, possibly a read error. The V call is TRBV29-1, the J call TRBJ2-2, with 9 nucleotides matching TRBD2. Germline-derived CDR1 and CDR2 are SQVTM and ANQGSEA. The CDR3 is 15 amino acids. CDR3 nucleotides: TGCAGCGTGGAAGGTGGCGGGAGGGTATCCGGGGAGCTGTTTTTT. The encoded protein is CSVEGGGRVSGELFF.

This clone was seen a few times. This chain uses TRBV4-1 with TRBJ1-4; perhaps TRBD1 as D (5 bases). Trimming left V 0 bases short and J 13 bases short, with 12 bases between. The CDR3 loop spans 13 amino acids. CDR1 and CDR2 from the germline V gene are MGHRA and YSYEKL. CDR3 DNA sequence: TGCGCCAGCAGCCAAGAGGGGGGGTCAGTACTGTTTTTT. Its translation is CASSQEGGSVLFF.

J is TRBJ1-5 and V is TRBV6-4; D gene unclear. V lost 4 bases, J lost 0 bases, and 7 bases lay in between. The CDR3 has 14 residues. The V gene's germline CDR1 is MRHNA and CDR2 SNTAGT. CDR3 sequence reads: CASSAEYSNQPQHF. DNA for the CDR3: TGTGCCAGCAGTGCTGAGTATAGCAATCAGCCCCAGCATTTT.

The chain couples TRBV6-6 to TRBJ2-5; D is possibly TRBD2 (6 bases). The CDR3 totals 14 residues. Germline-derived CDR1 and CDR2 are MNHNY and SVGAGI (reference sequence). The V gene lost 0 bases and the J gene lost 6 bases, with 11 bases spanning the gap. CDR3 nucleotide sequence: TGTGCCAGCAGTTACTCGAGCGGGCCGAAGACCCAGTACTTC. Its protein is CASSYSSGPKTQYF.

This clone was counted only a few times. J is TRBJ2-1 and V is TRBV6-1; 11 bases agree with TRBD2. Germline CDR1 is MNHNS and CDR2 is SASEGT. CDR3 size: 16 residues. The V gene end was trimmed by 2 bases and the J gene end by 5 bases; junction bases not matched to a gene: 5. CDR3 in DNA: TGTGCCAGCAGTGAAAGGGTAGCGGGAGGGAACAATGAGCAGTTCTTC. Its translation is CASSERVAGGNNEQFF.

This rearrangement joins TRBV28 to TRBJ2-1; TRBD1 agrees at 8 bases. Trimming took 6 bases from V and 4 from J; bases not matched to a gene: 14. The CDR3 covers 17 residues. Germline CDR1 and CDR2: MDHEN and SYDVKM. Here the CDR3 reads CASRYDRGGKRYNEQFF. CDR3 coding DNA: TGTGCCAGCAGGTACGACAGGGGCGGAAAGCGGTACAATGAGCAGTTCTTC.

V and J are TRBV30 and TRBJ2-4, with a tentative D call TRBD1 (6 bases). V lost 4 bases to trimming and J lost 12 bases, with 16 bases between them. The CDR3 sequence is 12 residues long. Germline V lookup: CDR1 GTSNPN, CDR2 SVGIG (reference sequence). CDR3 bases: TGTGCCTGGACTCCACCCAGAGGGGGTCAGTACTTC. Translation gives CAWTPPRGGQYF. Combining the CDR3 with reference TRBV30 and TRBJ2-4 gives the whole variable domain SQTIHQWPATLVQPVGSPLSLECTVEGTSNPNLYWYRQAAGRGLQLLFYSVGIGQISSEVPQNLSASRPQDRQFILSSKKLLLSDSGFYLCAWTPPRGGQYFGAGTRLSVL.

The J gene is TRBJ2-7, the V gene TRBV11-2; weak D call: TRBD2 (5 bases). This CDR3 region has 13 residues. V was cut by 4 bases and J by 5 bases, with 12 bases left in between. Germline CDR1 and CDR2: SGHAT and FQNNGV. CDR3 DNA: TGTGCCAGCAGCTCCTACACTAGTCACGAGCAGTACTTC. As protein: CASSSYTSHEQYF.

This clone has more than one count but fewer than ten. V usage is TRBV14 and J usage is TRBJ2-7, with a possible D match to TRBD2 (5 bases). Trimming cost V 4 bases and J 10 bases, with 17 bases left between them. Germline CDR1 is SGHDN and CDR2 is FVKESK. CDR3 length: 13 residues. DNA for the CDR3: TGTGCCAGCAGCCCAAGAACTAGTGGCGAACAGTACTTC. Encoded protein: CASSPRTSGEQYF.

The chain carries TRBV25-1 and TRBJ2-7; 7 positions agree with TRBD1. Trimming at V came to 6 bases and at J to 0 bases, leaving 5 bases not matched to a gene. Germline CDR1 reads MGHDK; CDR2 reads SYGVNS. This CDR3 spans 14 amino acids. The CDR3 DNA follows: TGTGCCAGCAGGGGGACAGAAAGCTCCTACGAGCAGTACTTC. It yields the protein CASRGTESSYEQYF.

This clone was observed a few times. CDR3 nucleotides: TGCAGCGTTGAAGGGAACAGGGGGGAAAATACGCAGTATTTT. Encoded protein: CSVEGNRGENTQYF. The J gene is TRBJ2-3, the V gene TRBV29-1, with 8 bases identical to TRBD1. Germline values: CDR1 SQVTM, CDR2 ANQGSEA. V lost 1 base, J lost 7 bases, and 7 bases stayed unmatched. There are 14 residues in the CDR3.